The 9 T cell receptor beta chains in this list originate from one sample, sequenced in a study of blood T cell repertoires in COVID-19. The repertoire was sequenced with immunoSEQ multiplex PCR; TCRdb's copy has only in-frame clones and lacks some. The sample yields about 220,000 clones, more than 75% seen once. The sample comprised peripheral blood. These receptors were obtained from a woman aged 70-85 years with COVID-19, enrolled during active disease.

The chain recombines TRBV11-2 with TRBJ1-1; D perhaps matches TRBD1 (5 bases). Germline assignment: CDR1 SGHAT and CDR2 FQNNGV. The CDR3 spans 15 residues. V was cut by 1 base and J by 3 bases, with 12 bases left in between. The CDR3 sequence is CASSLAYQGDTEAFF. The CDR3, as DNA: TGTGCCAGCAGCTTAGCTTACCAAGGGGACACTGAAGCTTTCTTT.

This sequence joins TRBV7-2 and TRBJ2-4; 11 bases agree with TRBD2. Trimming removed 1 base from V and 6 bases from J; junction bases left unmatched: 2. Germline CDR1 is SGHTA and CDR2 is FQGNSA. The CDR3 loop spans 15 amino acids. This CDR3 is CASSLVAGGGNIQYF. CDR3 in DNA: TGTGCCAGCAGCTTAGTAGCGGGAGGGGGAAACATTCAGTACTTC. Full variable domain (remainder filled in from reference TRBV7-2 and TRBJ2-4): GAGVSQSPSNKVTEKGKDVELRCDPISGHTALYWYRQSLGQGLEFLIYFQGNSAPDKSGLPSDRFSAERTGGSVSTLTIQRTQQEDSAVYLCASSLVAGGGNIQYFGAGTRLSVL.

This chain connects TRBV7-2 to TRBJ2-3; tentatively, D is TRBD2 (5 bases). CDR1 and CDR2 from the germline V gene are SGHTA and FQGNSA. V was pared by 0 bases and J by 1 base, with 8 bases between. The CDR3 covers 15 residues. This CDR3 is CASSLAQLGTDTQYF. The CDR3 DNA follows: TGTGCCAGCAGCTTAGCGCAACTAGGCACAGATACGCAGTATTTT.

This chain links TRBV19 with TRBJ1-1; 12 bases agree with TRBD1. V lost 8 bases, J lost 3 bases, and 1 base stayed unmatched. The CDR3 covers 13 residues. CDR1 and CDR2 (germline): LNHDA, SQIVND (reference sequence). This chain's CDR3 is CASWDRGHTEAFF. The CDR3 nucleotides are TGTGCCAGTTGGGACAGGGGGCACACTGAAGCTTTCTTT.

The chain carries TRBV19 and TRBJ1-1; possible D gene TRBD1, 6 bases. Trimming pared 4 bases from V and 3 bases from J, leaving 9 bases between. In germline, CDR1 is LNHDA, CDR2 SQIVND (reference sequence). This CDR3 region has 13 residues. In DNA, the CDR3 is TGTGCCAGTAGTAGGACAGCTTACACTGAAGCTTTCTTT. Translated: CASSRTAYTEAFF.

The chain couples TRBV24-1 to TRBJ2-1; 8 bases fit TRBD1. The germline CDR1 and CDR2 sequences are KGHDR and SFDVKD. The CDR3 length is 16 residues. V dropped 1 base and J dropped 4; count of bases not matched to a gene: 5. CDR3 amino acids: CATSDFRGQAYNEQFF. CDR3 nucleotides: TGTGCCACCAGTGATTTTAGGGGACAGGCGTACAATGAGCAGTTCTTC.

The chain combines TRBV24-1 with TRBJ2-3; 11 bases agree with TRBD2. Germline V lookup: CDR1 KGHDR, CDR2 SFDVKD. This CDR3 comprises 18 residues. J lost 0 bases, V lost 3 bases, and 7 bases had no gene match. The CDR3 bases are TGTGCCACCAGTGATCCCCCAGGGACTAGCGGTAGCACAGATACGCAGTATTTT. The encoded protein is CATSDPPGTSGSTDTQYF.

The chain recombines TRBV28 with TRBJ2-2; D might be TRBD1 (6 bases). Germline V gene lookup returns CDR1 MDHEN and CDR2 SYDVKM. V was cut by 7 bases and J by 4 bases, with 10 bases left in between. The CDR3 loop spans 13 amino acids. This CDR3 reads CASTTGSTGELFF. The CDR3 DNA is TGTGCCAGCACAACAGGGTCCACCGGGGAGCTGTTTTTT.

The CDR3 DNA sequence: TGTGCCAGCACTAAGGAAACAGGGAACACTGAAGCTTTCTTT. Amino acid sequence: CASTKETGNTEAFF. The V gene is TRBV6-6, the J gene TRBJ1-1; maybe TRBD1 (5 bases). This CDR3 has 14 amino acids. Trimming removed 7 bases from V and 1 base from J, with 13 bases in between. CDR1 and CDR2 from the germline V gene are MNHNY and SVGAGI (reference sequence).